These 13 T cell receptor beta chains were all obtained from the same sample, sequenced in a study of blood T cell repertoires in COVID-19 (dated by TCRdb to the early 2020s). The library was produced with the immunoSEQ multiplex PCR assay. The table comes from immuneACCESS by way of TCRdb, which keeps in-frame sequences with V and J called. Part of the clones is missing from these tables; in studies checked, under half for an unresolved V gene and the rest for unknown reasons. Within this sample are over 200,000 clones, with about nine tenths of them counted one time only. Jointly, the top ten make up 3.1% of the sample. Sequencing was performed on PBMCs or T cells enriched from blood (not recorded which). The receptor set was obtained from a woman between 50 and 59 years old in a cohort exposed to, infected with or recovered from COVID-19 (not recorded which).

In its sample, this clone was seen many times. This sequence joins TRBV6-2 or TRBV6-3 and TRBJ1-6, with a possible D match to TRBD1 (6 bases). CDR1 is MNHEY, CDR2 SVGEGT, per germline. This CDR3 has 14 amino acids. V lost 0 bases to trimming and J lost 9 bases, with 9 bases between them. This CDR3 reads CASSYSGGASPLHF. The CDR3 DNA is TGTGCCAGCAGTTACTCCGGGGGGGCTTCACCCCTCCACTTT.

This clone was detected a few times. This chain joins TRBV29-1 and TRBJ1-1, with D unresolved. The germline V gene has CDR1 SQVTM and CDR2 ANQGSEA. The CDR3 runs to 11 residues. The V end lost 5 bases, the J end lost 5 bases, and 9 bases lay between the germline ends. In DNA form, the CDR3 reads TGCAGCGTTTCGGGGATGACTGAAGCTTTCTTT. This gives the protein CSVSGMTEAFF.

The genes are TRBV20-1 and TRBJ2-2; D not resolved. Germline lookup yields CDR1 DFQATT and CDR2 SNEGSKA (reference sequence). V was pared by 4 bases and J by 5 bases, with 14 bases between. The CDR3 has 14 residues. CDR3 sequence (DNA): TGCAGTGCTACTGATCCTTTCACAACCGGGGAGCTGTTTTTT. Encoded protein: CSATDPFTTGELFF.

The rearrangement links TRBV4-3 to TRBJ1-6; possibly TRBD1 for D (6 bases). Germline CDR1 and CDR2: LGHNA and YSLEER. The CDR3 is 16 amino acids. Trimming removed 0 bases at V and 10 bases at J, with 16 bases between. CDR3 nucleotide sequence: TGCGCCAGCAGCCAAGAAATCGCCAGGGGAAAGTCACCCCTCCACTTT. Translated: CASSQEIARGKSPLHF.

The rearrangement links TRBV6-2 or TRBV6-3 to TRBJ1-2; 9 nucleotides align to TRBD1. V was pared by 4 bases and J by 6 bases, with 9 bases of the junction left unmatched. The CDR3 sequence is 15 residues long. Looked up from germline, CDR1 is MNHEY and CDR2 is SVGEGT. The CDR3 here is CASSFAGTGKNGYTF. The CDR3, as DNA: TGTGCCAGCAGTTTCGCCGGGACAGGGAAAAATGGCTACACCTTC.

This chain joins TRBV5-1 and TRBJ1-6; D ambiguous. CDR1 is SGHRS and CDR2 is YFSETQ in the germline V gene. The CDR3 totals 12 residues. V lost 5 bases to trimming and J lost 8 bases, with 8 bases between them. The CDR3 is CASRTRDSPLHF. The CDR3 DNA reads TGCGCCAGCAGGACTAGGGATTCACCCCTCCACTTT.

This clone occurred once. The V call is TRBV29-1, the J call TRBJ2-2; the match to TRBD2 covers 7 bases. V dropped 0 bases and J dropped 0; count of bases not matched to a gene: 10. The CDR3 is 18 amino acids. Germline V CDR1 and CDR2: SQVTM, ANQGSEA. The CDR3 region is CSVEDIPGGGSNTGELFF. CDR3 in DNA: TGCAGCGTTGAAGATATCCCCGGCGGGGGATCGAACACCGGGGAGCTGTTTTTT.

The rearrangement joins TRBV7-8 to TRBJ2-3; a possible D gene is TRBD1 (6 bases). Between the trimmed V and J ends, which lost 1 base and 3 bases, there was a span of 17 bases. The germline V gene has CDR1 SGHVS and CDR2 FQNEAQ. This CDR3 has 17 amino acids. The DNA of the CDR3 is TGTGCCAGCAGCTTAGTGGAGTCCAGGGGTTGGACAGATACGCAGTATTTT. Amino acid sequence: CASSLVESRGWTDTQYF.

The V and J genes are TRBV27 and TRBJ2-3; the D is unclear. Between the trimmed V and J ends, which lost 7 bases and 6 bases, there was a span of 14 bases. Germline V CDR1 and CDR2: MNHEY, SMNVEV (reference sequence). The length of the CDR3 is 13 residues. CDR3 in amino acids: CASNQFRPDTQYF. CDR3 DNA sequence: TGTGCCAGCAACCAGTTCCGTCCCGATACGCAGTATTTT.

This clone turned up a few times. J is TRBJ2-1 and V is TRBV6-4; D is perhaps TRBD1 (6 bases). Trimming left V 3 bases short and J 3 bases short, with 6 bases between. The CDR3 totals 13 residues. Germline V gene data show CDR1 as MRHNA and CDR2 as SNTAGT. The CDR3 sequence: CASSEDSYNEQFF. In DNA form, the CDR3 reads TGTGCCAGCAGTGAGGACAGCTACAATGAGCAGTTCTTC.

In this sample, this clone turned up a few times. V gene TRBV6-5 combines with J gene TRBJ1-6, with 10 bases lining up with TRBD1. With 6 bases clipped from V and 14 bases from J, the junction kept 10 bases outside the gene matches. This CDR3 spans 14 amino acids. Per the germline V gene, CDR1 is MNHEY and CDR2 is SVGAGI. CDR3 region: CASSQTTGGLALHF. CDR3 DNA sequence: TGTGCCAGCAGCCAAACGACAGGGGGCTTGGCCCTCCACTTT.

The chain combines TRBV9 with TRBJ1-2, with 8 bases matching TRBD1. J lost 4 bases, V lost 3 bases, and 5 bases had no gene match. Germline assignment: CDR1 SGDLS and CDR2 YYNGEE. The CDR3 runs 14 residues. CDR3 amino acids: CASSAQGGLYGYTF. The CDR3 DNA reads TGTGCCAGCAGCGCACAGGGGGGCCTCTATGGCTACACCTTC.

The rearrangement uses TRBV10-1 and TRBJ2-1; TRBD1 is a possible D gene (6 bases). From germline, CDR1 is WNHNN and CDR2 SYGVQD (reference sequence). The V and J ends lost 3 bases and 9 bases respectively, with 15 bases between them. The CDR3 sequence is 14 residues long. CDR3 DNA: TGCGCCAGCAGTGATCAACAGGGTTTTGGTGAGCAGTTCTTC. Its translation is CASSDQQGFGEQFF.